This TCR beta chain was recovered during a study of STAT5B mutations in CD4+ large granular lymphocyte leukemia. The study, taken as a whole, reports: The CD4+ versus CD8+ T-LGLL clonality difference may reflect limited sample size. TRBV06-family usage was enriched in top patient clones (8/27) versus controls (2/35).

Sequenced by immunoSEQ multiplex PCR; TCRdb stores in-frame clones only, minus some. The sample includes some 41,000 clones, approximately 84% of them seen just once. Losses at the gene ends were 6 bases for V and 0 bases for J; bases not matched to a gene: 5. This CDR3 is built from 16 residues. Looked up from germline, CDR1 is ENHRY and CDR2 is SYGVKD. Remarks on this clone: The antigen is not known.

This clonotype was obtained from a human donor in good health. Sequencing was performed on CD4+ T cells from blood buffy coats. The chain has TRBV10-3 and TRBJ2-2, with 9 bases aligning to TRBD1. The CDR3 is CAISRDRAPNTGELFF. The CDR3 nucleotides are TGTGCCATCAGCCGGGACAGGGCTCCGAACACCGGGGAGCTGTTTTTT.